This T cell receptor (beta chain) is drawn from a study of blood T cell repertoires in COVID-19. The wider study: The United States, Italy and Spain supplied acute and convalescent COVID-19 samples. PBMCs, B-cell-depleted T cells, or T cells provided the cDNA or gDNA that made up the material.

The CDR3 loop spans 13 amino acids. Germline V lookup: CDR1 KGHSH, CDR2 LQKENI. Trimming removed 3 bases from V and 6 bases from J, with 12 bases in between. Under the authors' procedure: Researchers report that nucleated cell counts were estimated from reference gene primer amplification. Profiling relied on immunoSEQ multiplex PCR, and the TCRdb table lists in-frame clones only, not all of them. D and trimming were read from the DNA, whereas the V and J calls and clone size are those reported in that table. The table lists about 65,000 clones, over 75% of them singletons. A single count supports this clone.

The chain employs TRBV18 and TRBJ2-7; perhaps TRBD1 as D (5 bases). Specimen: peripheral blood. This clonotype was obtained from an older man with acute or convalescent COVID-19. CDR3 sequence reads: CASSPRTSLEQYF. In nucleotides, the CDR3 is TGTGCCAGCTCACCCCGGACATCTCTCGAGCAGTACTTC.